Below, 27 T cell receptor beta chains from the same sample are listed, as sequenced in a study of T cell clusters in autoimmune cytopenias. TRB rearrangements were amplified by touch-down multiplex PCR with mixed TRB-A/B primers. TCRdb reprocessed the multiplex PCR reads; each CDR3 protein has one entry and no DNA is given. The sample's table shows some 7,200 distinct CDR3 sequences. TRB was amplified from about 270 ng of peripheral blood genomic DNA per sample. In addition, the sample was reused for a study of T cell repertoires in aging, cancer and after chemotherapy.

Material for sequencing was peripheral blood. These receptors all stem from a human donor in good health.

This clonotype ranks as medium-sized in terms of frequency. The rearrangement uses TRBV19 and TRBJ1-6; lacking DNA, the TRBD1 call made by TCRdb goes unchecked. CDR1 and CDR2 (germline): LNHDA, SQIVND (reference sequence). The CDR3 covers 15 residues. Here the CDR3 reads CASTVTGGGNSPLHF.

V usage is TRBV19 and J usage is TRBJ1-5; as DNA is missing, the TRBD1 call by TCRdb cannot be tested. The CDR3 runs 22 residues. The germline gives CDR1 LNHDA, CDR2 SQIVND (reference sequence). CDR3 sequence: CASSLAPRGRRAGRDSNQPQHF.

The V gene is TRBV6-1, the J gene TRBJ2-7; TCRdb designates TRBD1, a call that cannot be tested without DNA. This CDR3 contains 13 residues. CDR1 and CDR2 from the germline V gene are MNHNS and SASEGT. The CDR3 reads CASSSTGGYEQYF.

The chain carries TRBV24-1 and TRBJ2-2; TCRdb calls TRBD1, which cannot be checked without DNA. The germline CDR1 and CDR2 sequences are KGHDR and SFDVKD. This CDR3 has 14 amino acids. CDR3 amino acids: CATSSGQDTGELFF.

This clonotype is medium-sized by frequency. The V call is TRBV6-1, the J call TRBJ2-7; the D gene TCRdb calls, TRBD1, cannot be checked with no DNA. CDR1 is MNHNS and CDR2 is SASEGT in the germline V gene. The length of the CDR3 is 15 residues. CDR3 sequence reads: CASSERGTGSYEQYF.

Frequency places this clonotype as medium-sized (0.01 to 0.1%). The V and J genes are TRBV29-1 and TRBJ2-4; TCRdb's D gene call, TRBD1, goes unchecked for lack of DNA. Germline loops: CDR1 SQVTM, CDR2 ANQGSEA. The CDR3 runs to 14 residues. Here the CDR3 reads CSVVQTGNKNIQYF.

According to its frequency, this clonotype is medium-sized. The CDR3 region is CASSLDVTDTQYF. This chain uses TRBV27 with TRBJ2-3. From germline, CDR1 is MNHEY and CDR2 SMNVEV (reference sequence). The CDR3 is 13 residues long.

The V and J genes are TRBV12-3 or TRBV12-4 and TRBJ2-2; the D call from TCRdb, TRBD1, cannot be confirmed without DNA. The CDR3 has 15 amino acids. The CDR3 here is CASRPYGRSTGELFF.

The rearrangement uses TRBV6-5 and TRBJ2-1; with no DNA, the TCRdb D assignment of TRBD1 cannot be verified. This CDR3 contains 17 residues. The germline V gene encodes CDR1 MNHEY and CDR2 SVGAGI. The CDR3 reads CASSLRPTGNSYNEQFF.

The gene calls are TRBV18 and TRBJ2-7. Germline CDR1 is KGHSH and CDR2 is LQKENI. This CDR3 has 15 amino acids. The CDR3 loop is CASSPEVVSSYEQYF.

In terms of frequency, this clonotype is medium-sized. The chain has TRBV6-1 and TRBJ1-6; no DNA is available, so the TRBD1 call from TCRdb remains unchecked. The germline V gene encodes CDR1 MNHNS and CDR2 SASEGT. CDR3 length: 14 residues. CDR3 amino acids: CASSRDRGDSPLHF.

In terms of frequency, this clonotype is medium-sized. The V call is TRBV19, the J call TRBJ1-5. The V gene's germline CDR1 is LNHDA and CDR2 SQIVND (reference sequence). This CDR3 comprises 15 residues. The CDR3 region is CASSIAAEGNQPQHF.

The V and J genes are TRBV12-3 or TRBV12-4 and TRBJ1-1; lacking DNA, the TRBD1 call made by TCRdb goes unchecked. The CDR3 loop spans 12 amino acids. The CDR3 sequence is CASSQPGTEAFF.

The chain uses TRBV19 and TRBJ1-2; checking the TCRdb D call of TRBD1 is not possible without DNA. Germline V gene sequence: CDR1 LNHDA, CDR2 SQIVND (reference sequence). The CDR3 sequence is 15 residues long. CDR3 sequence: CASSRQGQGNYGYTF.

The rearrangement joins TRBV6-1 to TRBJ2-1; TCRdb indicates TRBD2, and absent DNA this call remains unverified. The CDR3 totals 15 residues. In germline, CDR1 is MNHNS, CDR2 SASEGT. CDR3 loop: CASSPTSGAFNEQFF.

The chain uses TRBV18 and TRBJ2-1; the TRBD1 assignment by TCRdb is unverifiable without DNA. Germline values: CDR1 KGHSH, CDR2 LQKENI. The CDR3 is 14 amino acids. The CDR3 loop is CASSPGAPDNEQFF.

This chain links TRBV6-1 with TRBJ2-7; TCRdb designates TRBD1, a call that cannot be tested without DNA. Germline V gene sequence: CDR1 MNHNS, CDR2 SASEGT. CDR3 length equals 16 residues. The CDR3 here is CASSAPSNRRSYEQYF.

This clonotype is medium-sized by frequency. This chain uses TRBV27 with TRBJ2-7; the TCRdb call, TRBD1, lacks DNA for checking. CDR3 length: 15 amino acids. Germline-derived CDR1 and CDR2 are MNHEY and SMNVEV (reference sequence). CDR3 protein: CASSFIGTGSDEQYF.

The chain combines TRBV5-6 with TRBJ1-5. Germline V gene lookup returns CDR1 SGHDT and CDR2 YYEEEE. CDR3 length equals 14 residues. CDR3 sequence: CASRISYSNQPQHF.

The CDR3 sequence is CASSRGRSVPSNEKLFF. The V call is TRBV5-6, the J call TRBJ1-4. In germline, CDR1 is SGHDT, CDR2 YYEEEE. The CDR3 loop spans 17 amino acids.

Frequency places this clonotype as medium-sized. The CDR3 loop reads CASSTPWSDRTYTDTQYF. The genes are TRBV5-6 and TRBJ2-3; the TCRdb call, TRBD1, lacks DNA for checking. Germline V gives CDR1 SGHDT, CDR2 YYEEEE. CDR3 length: 18 amino acids.

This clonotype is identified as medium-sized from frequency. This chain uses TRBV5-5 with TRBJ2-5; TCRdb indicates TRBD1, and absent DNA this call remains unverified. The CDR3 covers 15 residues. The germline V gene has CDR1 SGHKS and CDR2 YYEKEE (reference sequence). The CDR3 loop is CASASLSDRWETQYF.

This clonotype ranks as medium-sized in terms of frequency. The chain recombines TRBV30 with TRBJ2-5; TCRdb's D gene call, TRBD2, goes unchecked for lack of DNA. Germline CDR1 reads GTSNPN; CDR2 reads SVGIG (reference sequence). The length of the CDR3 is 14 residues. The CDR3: CAWIEDPNKETQYF.

This CDR3 is CASSYNRLVQGADYGYTF. The V and J genes are TRBV6-2 or TRBV6-3 and TRBJ1-2; with no DNA, the TCRdb D assignment of TRBD1 cannot be verified. The CDR3 covers 18 residues. Germline CDR1 reads MNHEY; CDR2 reads SVGEGT.

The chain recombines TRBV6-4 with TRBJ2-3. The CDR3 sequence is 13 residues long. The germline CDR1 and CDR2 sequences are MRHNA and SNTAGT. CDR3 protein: CASSDRATDTQYF.

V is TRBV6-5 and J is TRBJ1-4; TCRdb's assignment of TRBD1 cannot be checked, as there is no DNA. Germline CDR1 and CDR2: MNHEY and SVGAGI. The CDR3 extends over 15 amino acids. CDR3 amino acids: CASSSTGDGWEKLFF.

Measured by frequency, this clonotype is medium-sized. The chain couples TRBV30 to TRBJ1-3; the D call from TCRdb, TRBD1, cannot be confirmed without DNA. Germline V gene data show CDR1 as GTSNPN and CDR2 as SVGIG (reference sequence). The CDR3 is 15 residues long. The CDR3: CAWSTGTGSGNTIYF.